The clone carrying this T cell receptor (beta chain) was counted a few times. cDNA synthesis used the whole RNA isolate, giving expressed TCRB sequences. The protocol was immunoSEQ multiplex PCR, while the TCRdb copy is restricted to in-frame clones and leaves out a portion. The profile shows about 150,000 clones, 48% of them singletons. The length of the CDR3 is 15 residues. Germline V gene lookup returns CDR1 MDHEN and CDR2 SYDVKM. V dropped 5 bases and J dropped 2; count of bases not matched to a gene: 5. This specimen belongs to a study of beta chain features in type 1 diabetes. The chain combines TRBV28 with TRBJ2-1; 8 bases are a match to TRBD2. The sequenced sample was Tregs from blood. The source is a man between 18 and 29 years old in good health. CDR3 nucleotide sequence: TGTGCCAGCAGTCTAGGGACTAGGACCTACAATGAGCAGTTCTTC. Encoded protein: CASSLGTRTYNEQFF.